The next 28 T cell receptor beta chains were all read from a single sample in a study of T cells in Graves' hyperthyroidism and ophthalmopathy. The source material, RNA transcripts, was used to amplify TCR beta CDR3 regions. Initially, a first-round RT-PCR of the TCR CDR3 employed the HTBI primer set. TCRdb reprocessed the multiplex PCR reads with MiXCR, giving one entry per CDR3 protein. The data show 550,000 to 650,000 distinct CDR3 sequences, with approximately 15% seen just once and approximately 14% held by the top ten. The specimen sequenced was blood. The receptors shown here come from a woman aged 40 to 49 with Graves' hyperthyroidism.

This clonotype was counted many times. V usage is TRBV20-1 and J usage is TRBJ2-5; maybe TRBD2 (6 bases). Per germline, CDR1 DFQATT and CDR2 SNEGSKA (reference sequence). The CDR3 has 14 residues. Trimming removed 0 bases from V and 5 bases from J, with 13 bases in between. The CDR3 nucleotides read TGCAGTGCTAGAGATCGACGGGAGTTGGAGACCCAGTACTTC. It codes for CSARDRRELETQYF.

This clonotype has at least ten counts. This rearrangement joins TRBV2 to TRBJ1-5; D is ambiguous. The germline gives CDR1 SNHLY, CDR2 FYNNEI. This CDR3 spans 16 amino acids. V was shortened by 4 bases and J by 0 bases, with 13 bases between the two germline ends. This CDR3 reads CASSVLGQNSNQPQHF. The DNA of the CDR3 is TGTGCCAGCAGTGTCCTCGGGCAGAATAGCAATCAGCCCCAGCATTTT.

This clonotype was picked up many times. CDR3 nucleotides: TGTGCCAGCAGTTCCAGGACTAGCGGGAGTACGAATGAGCAGTTCTTC. It specifies CASSSRTSGSTNEQFF. This chain connects TRBV27 to TRBJ2-1; 13 bases line up with TRBD2. The germline CDR1 and CDR2 sequences are MNHEY and SMNVEV (reference sequence). Trimming removed 4 bases from V and 7 bases from J; junction bases left unmatched: 7. The CDR3 totals 16 residues.

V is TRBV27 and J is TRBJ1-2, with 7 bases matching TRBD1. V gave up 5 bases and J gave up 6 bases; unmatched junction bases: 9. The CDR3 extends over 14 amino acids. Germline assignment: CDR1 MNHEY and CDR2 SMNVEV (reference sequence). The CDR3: CASSPDQTGNGYTF. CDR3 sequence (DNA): TGTGCCAGCAGTCCCGACCAGACAGGGAATGGCTACACCTTC.

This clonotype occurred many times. Written as DNA, the CDR3 is TGTGCCAGCACCCTTAGTGGGAATGAGCAGTTCTTC. Amino acids: CASTLSGNEQFF. V is TRBV2 and J is TRBJ2-1; D gene unclear. The CDR3 covers 12 residues. V shed 7 bases and J shed 7 bases, with 11 bases lying between them. The germline V gene has CDR1 SNHLY and CDR2 FYNNEI.

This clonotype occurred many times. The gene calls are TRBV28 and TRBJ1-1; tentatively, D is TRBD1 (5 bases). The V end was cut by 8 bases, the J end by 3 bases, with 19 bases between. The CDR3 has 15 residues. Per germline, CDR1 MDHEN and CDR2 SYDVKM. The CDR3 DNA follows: TGTGCCAGCTTCAACCCCGGAGGGGCACACACTGAAGCTTTCTTT. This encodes CASFNPGGAHTEAFF.

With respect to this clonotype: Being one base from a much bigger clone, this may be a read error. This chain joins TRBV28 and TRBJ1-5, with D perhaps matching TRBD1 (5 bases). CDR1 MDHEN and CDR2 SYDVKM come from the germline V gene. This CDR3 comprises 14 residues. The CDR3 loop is CASSLGQDNRPQHF. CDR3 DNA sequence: TGTGCCAGCAGTTTAGGGCAGGACAATCGGCCCCAGCATTTT.

The CDR3 loop reads CASRKGQGEAFF. The CDR3 coding sequence is TGTGCCAGCAGGAAAGGACAGGGGGAAGCTTTCTTT. The chain links TRBV28 to TRBJ1-1, with 9 bases matching TRBD1. CDR1 and CDR2 (germline): MDHEN, SYDVKM. Unmatched junction bases numbered 4, after V lost 6 bases and J lost 8 bases. The CDR3 totals 12 residues.

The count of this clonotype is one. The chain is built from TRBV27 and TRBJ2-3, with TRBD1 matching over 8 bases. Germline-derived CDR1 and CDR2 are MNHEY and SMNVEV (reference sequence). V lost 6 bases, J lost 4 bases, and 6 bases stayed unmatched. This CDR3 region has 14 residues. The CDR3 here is CASSRTGNPDTQYF. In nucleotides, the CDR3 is TGTGCCAGCAGCCGGACAGGGAACCCAGATACGCAGTATTTT.

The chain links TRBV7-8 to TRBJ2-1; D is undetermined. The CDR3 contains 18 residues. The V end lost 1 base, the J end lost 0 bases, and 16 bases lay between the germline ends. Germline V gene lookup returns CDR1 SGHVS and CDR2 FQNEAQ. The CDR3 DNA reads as TGTGCCAGCAGCTTAGGTTCATCGGGCATTCCCTCCTACAATGAGCAGTTCTTC. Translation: CASSLGSSGIPSYNEQFF.

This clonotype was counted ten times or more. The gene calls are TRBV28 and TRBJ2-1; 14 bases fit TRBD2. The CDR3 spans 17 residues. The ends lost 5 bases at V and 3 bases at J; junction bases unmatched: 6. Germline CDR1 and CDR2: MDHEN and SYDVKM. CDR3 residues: CASSPRLAGGGYNEQFF. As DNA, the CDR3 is TGTGCCAGCAGTCCCCGACTAGCGGGAGGGGGCTACAATGAGCAGTTCTTC.

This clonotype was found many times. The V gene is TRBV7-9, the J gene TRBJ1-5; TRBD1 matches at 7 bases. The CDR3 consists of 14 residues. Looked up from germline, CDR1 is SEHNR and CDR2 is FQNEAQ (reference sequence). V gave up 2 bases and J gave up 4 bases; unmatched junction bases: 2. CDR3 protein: CASSLSQGNQPQHF. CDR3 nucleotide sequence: TGTGCCAGCAGCTTATCACAGGGGAATCAGCCCCAGCATTTT.

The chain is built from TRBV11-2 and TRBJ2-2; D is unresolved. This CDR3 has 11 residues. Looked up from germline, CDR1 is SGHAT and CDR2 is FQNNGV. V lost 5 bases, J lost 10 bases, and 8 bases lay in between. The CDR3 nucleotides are TGTGCCAGCAGCCGATTTTCGGAGCTGTTTTTT. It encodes CASSRFSELFF.

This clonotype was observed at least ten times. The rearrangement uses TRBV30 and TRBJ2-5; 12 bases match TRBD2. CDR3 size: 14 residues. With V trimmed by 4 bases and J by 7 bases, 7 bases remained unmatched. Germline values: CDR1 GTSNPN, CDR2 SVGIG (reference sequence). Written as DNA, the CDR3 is TGTGCCTGGATGACTAGCGGGAGAAGAGGGACCCAGTACTTC. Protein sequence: CAWMTSGRRGTQYF. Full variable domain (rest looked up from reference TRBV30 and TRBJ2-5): SQTIHQWPATLVQPVGSPLSLECTVEGTSNPNLYWYRQAAGRGLQLLFYSVGIGQISSEVPQNLSASRPQDRQFILSSKKLLLSDSGFYLCAWMTSGRRGTQYFGPGTRLLVL.

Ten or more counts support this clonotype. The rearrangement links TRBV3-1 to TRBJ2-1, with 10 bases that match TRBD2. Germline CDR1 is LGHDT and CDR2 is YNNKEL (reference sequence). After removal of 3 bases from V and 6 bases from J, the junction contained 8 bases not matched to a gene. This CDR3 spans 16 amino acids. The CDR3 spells CASSQTAGGPVNEQFF. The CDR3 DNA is TGTGCCAGCAGCCAGACAGCGGGAGGGCCGGTCAATGAGCAGTTCTTC.

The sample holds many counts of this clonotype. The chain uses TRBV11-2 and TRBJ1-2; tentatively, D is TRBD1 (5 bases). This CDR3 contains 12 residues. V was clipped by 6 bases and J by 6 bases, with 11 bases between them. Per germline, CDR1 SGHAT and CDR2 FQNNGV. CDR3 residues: CASSHRRDGYTF. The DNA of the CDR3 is TGTGCCAGCAGTCACAGGAGGGATGGCTACACCTTC.

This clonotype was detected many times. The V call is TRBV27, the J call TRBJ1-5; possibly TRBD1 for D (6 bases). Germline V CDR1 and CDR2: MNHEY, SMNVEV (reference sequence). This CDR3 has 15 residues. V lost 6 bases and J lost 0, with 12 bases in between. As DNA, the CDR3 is TGTGCCAGCAGCCGCAACAGGGTTAGCAATCAGCCCCAGCATTTT. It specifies CASSRNRVSNQPQHF.

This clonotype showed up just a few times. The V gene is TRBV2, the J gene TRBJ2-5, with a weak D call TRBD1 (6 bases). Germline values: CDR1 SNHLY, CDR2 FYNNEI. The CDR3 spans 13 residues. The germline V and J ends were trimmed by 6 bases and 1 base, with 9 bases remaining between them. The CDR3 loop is CASRGQSQETQYF. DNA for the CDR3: TGTGCCAGCAGAGGACAGAGCCAAGAGACCCAGTACTTC.

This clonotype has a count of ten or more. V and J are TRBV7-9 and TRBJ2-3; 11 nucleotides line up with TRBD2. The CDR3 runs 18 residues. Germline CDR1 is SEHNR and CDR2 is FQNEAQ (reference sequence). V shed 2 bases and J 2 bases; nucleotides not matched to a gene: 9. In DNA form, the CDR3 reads TGTGCCAGCAGCTTAATGTTAGCGGGAGGGAAGATCACAGATACGCAGTATTTT. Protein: CASSLMLAGGKITDTQYF.

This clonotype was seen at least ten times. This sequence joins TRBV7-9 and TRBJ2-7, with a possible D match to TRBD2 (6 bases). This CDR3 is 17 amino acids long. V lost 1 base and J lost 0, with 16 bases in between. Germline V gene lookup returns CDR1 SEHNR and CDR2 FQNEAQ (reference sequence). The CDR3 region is CASSLGAGPEFSYEQYF. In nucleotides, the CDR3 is TGTGCCAGCAGCTTAGGTGCGGGGCCAGAATTCTCCTACGAGCAGTACTTC.

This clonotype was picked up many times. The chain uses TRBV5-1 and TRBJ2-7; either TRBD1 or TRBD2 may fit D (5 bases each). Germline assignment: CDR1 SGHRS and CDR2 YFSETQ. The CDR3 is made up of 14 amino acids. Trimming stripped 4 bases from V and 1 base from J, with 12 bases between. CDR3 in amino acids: CASSDRDASYEQYF. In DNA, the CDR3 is TGCGCCAGCAGCGACCGGGACGCATCCTACGAGCAGTACTTC.

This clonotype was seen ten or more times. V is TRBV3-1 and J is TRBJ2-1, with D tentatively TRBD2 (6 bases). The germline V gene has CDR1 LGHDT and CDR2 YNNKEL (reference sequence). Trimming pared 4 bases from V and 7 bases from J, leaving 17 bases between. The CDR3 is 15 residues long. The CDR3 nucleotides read TGTGCCAGCAGCCGGGCGCCCCGGGAGCGGAATGAGCAGTTCTTC. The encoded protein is CASSRAPRERNEQFF.

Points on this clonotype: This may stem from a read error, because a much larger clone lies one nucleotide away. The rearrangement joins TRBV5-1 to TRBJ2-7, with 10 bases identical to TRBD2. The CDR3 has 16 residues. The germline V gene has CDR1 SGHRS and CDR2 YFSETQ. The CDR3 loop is CARSSGASGGSYEQYF. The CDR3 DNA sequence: TGCGCCCGCAGCTCGGGGGCTAGCGGGGGTTCCTACGAGCAGTACTTC.

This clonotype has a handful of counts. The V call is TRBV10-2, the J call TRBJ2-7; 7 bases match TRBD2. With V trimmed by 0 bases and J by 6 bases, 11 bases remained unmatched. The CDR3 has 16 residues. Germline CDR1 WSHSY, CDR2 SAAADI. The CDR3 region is CASSESNRPPGGEQYF. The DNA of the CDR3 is TGCGCCAGCAGTGAGTCGAACAGGCCCCCGGGGGGCGAGCAGTACTTC.

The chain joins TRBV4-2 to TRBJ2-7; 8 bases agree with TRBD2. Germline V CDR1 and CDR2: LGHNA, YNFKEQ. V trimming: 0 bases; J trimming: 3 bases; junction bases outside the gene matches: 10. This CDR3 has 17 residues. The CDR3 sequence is CASSQDKAGGVGYEQYF. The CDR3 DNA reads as TGTGCCAGCAGCCAAGATAAGGCGGGAGGCGTTGGCTACGAGCAGTACTTC.

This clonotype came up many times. CDR3 in amino acids: CASSFLLRTGGNEQYF. CDR3 nucleotide sequence: TGTGCCAGCAGCTTTTTATTGAGGACAGGGGGCAACGAGCAGTACTTC. The rearrangement joins TRBV27 to TRBJ2-7, with 11 bases that match TRBD1. The ends lost 6 bases at V and 5 bases at J; junction bases unmatched: 12. The CDR3 sequence is 16 residues long. Germline CDR1 reads MNHEY; CDR2 reads SMNVEV (reference sequence).

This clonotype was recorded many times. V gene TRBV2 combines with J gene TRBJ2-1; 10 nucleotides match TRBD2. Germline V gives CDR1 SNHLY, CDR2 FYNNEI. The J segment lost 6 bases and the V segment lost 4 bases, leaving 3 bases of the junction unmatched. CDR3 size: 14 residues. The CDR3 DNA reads TGTGCCAGCAGTGGTCTAGCGGGAGTCAATGAGCAGTTCTTC. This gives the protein CASSGLAGVNEQFF. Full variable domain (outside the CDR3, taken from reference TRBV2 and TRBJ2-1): EPEVTQTPSHQVTQMGQEVILRCVPISNHLYFYWYRQILGQKVEFLVSFYNNEISEKSEIFDDQFSVERPDGSNFTLKIRSTKLEDSAMYFCASSGLAGVNEQFFGPGTRLTVL.

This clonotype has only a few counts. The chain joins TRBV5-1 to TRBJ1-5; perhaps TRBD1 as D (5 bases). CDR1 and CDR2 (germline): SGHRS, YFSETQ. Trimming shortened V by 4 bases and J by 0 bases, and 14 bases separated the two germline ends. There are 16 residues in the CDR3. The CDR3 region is CASSPGAGNSNQPQHF. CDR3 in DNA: TGCGCCAGCAGCCCCGGAGCAGGGAATAGCAATCAGCCCCAGCATTTT.